The rows below give T cell receptor beta chains drawn from one sample of a study of blood T cell repertoires in COVID-19. Sequenced by immunoSEQ multiplex PCR; TCRdb stores in-frame clones only, minus some. The sample holds fewer than 150,000 clones; approximately 78% are singletons and the top ten take about 4%. Sequencing was carried out using peripheral blood. Receptors were obtained from a woman over 75 with acute or convalescent COVID-19. Both conserved end residues are part of each CDR3. The D gene is left open where the match is weak. The size entry is marked missing in some rows and otherwise reads once, few, many or a size class.

size: -; J: TRBJ2-3; D: TRBD2; V: TRBV30; DNA: TGTGCCTGGAGCGGCGGGAGGGCCGGCACAGATACGCAGTATTTT; CDR3: CAWSGGRAGTDTQYF
size: -; J: TRBJ2-7; D: -; V: TRBV11-2; DNA: TGTGCCAGCAGCTTCGAGGCCCAGGGCTACGAGCAGTACTTC; CDR3: CASSFEAQGYEQYF
size: -; J: TRBJ2-2; D: TRBD1; V: TRBV7-6; DNA: TGTGCCAGCAGCTTAGAGCGCGGGTCCCCAAGGGACAGGGGGGCCTCCGGGGAGCTGTTTTTT; CDR3: CASSLERGSPRDRGASGELFF
size: -; J: TRBJ2-7; D: TRBD2; V: TRBV2; DNA: TGTGCCAGCAGTGAAGTTCCTAGCGGGGGAAACTACGAGCAGTACTTC; CDR3: CASSEVPSGGNYEQYF
size: -; J: TRBJ2-6; D: TRBD1; V: TRBV9; DNA: TGTGCCAGCAGCGTAGCTGGGACAGGGATGGGCTTCGTCCTGACTTTC; CDR3: CASSVAGTGMGFVLTF
size: -; J: TRBJ2-1; D: TRBD2; V: TRBV2; DNA: TGTGCCAGAGCGGGACCTGCCGGCGGTAATGAGCAGTTCTTC; CDR3: CARAGPAGGNEQFF
size: -; J: TRBJ2-3; D: -; V: TRBV19; DNA: TGTGCGACTGGGGGGGGGCTTGGCACAGATACGCAGTATTTT; CDR3: CATGGGLGTDTQYF
size: -; J: TRBJ1-5; D: -; V: TRBV28; DNA: TGTGCCAGCCGAAGCACCATGGGCGAAAGAATCAATCAGCCCCAGCATTTT; CDR3: CASRSTMGERINQPQHF
size: -; J: TRBJ2-3; D: -; V: TRBV10-3; DNA: TGTGCCATCAGTGAAAGACAGCAAAGGGATACGCAGTATTTT; CDR3: CAISERQQRDTQYF
size: -; J: TRBJ2-1; D: TRBD2; V: TRBV15; DNA: TGTGCCACCAGCAGAGAGTATGCGGGAGCAGGCTATGAGCAGTTCTTC; CDR3: CATSREYAGAGYEQFF
size: -; J: TRBJ2-1; D: TRBD2; V: TRBV27; DNA: TGTGCCAGCTCCGGGACTAGCGGGAGGAGCTCCTACAATGAGCAGTTCTTC; CDR3: CASSGTSGRSSYNEQFF
size: -; J: TRBJ1-2; D: TRBD1; V: TRBV7-7; DNA: TGTGCCAGCAGCTTACGGCAGGGGGCGCACTATGGCTACACCTTC; CDR3: CASSLRQGAHYGYTF
size: -; J: TRBJ1-1; D: -; V: TRBV4-1; DNA: TGCGCCAGCAGCCTCCACCGAGGGGGTGAAGCTTTCTTT; CDR3: CASSLHRGGEAFF
size: -; J: TRBJ1-2; D: -; V: TRBV20-1; DNA: TGCAGTGCTAGTTTGGTGCCCGGCCAGGGGCGAACCTATGGCTACACCTTC; CDR3: CSASLVPGQGRTYGYTF
size: once; J: TRBJ2-7; D: TRBD1; V: TRBV3-1/TRBV3-2; DNA: TGTGCCAGCAGCCGGGACAGCTACGAGCAGTACTTC; CDR3: CASSRDSYEQYF
size: -; J: TRBJ2-2; D: TRBD1; V: TRBV5-1; DNA: TGCGCCAGCAGCCGAGGACAGGGCGTCCCGTACACCGGGGAGCTGTTTTTT; CDR3: CASSRGQGVPYTGELFF
size: once; J: TRBJ2-1; D: -; V: TRBV5-1; DNA: TGCGCCAGCAGCCCCGCCTATAGCTCCTACAATGAGCAGTTCTTC; CDR3: CASSPAYSSYNEQFF
size: once; J: TRBJ2-4; D: -; V: TRBV19; DNA: TGTGCCAGTAGTATTGCAGGGTGGGCCAAAAACATTCAGTACTTC; CDR3: CASSIAGWAKNIQYF
size: -; J: TRBJ1-1; D: -; V: TRBV19; DNA: TGTGCCAGTAGTAACGGAAGACACCCCGGCAAAGCTTTCTTT; CDR3: CASSNGRHPGKAFF
size: -; J: TRBJ2-3; D: -; V: TRBV5-4; DNA: TGTGCCAGCAGCTTGGCGGGCACAGATACGCAGTATTTT; CDR3: CASSLAGTDTQYF
size: -; J: TRBJ1-1; D: -; V: TRBV7-8; DNA: TGTGCCAGCAGCTTATGGGGCAAAGTTGCCTCCTCTGAAGCTTTCTTT; CDR3: CASSLWGKVASSEAFF
size: -; J: TRBJ1-2; D: TRBD1; V: TRBV5-1; DNA: TGCGCCAGCAGCCTTGGACAGGGGGGAGTTGCGGACTATGGCTACACCTTC; CDR3: CASSLGQGGVADYGYTF
size: -; J: TRBJ2-1; D: TRBD2; V: TRBV27; DNA: TGTGCCAGCAGTCCCCGGGAGGCCTCCTACAATGAGCAGTTCTTC; CDR3: CASSPREASYNEQFF
size: -; J: TRBJ1-2; D: -; V: TRBV5-1; DNA: TGCGCCAGCAGCGAGACTGTGAACTATGGCTACACCTTC; CDR3: CASSETVNYGYTF
size: -; J: TRBJ1-3; D: -; V: TRBV7-3; DNA: TGTGCCAGCAGCTTAAGTGGGCCGGTGACTGGAAACACCATATATTTT; CDR3: CASSLSGPVTGNTIYF
size: -; J: TRBJ2-3; D: TRBD2; V: TRBV4-1; DNA: TGCGCCAGCAGCCATCCTACGGCGGCGCGGGAGCGGGAGGGATTCGCAGATACGCAGTATTTT; CDR3: CASSHPTAAREREGFADTQYF
size: -; J: TRBJ2-7; D: TRBD1; V: TRBV28; DNA: TGTGCCAGCGGGACGTGGGGGACAGGGAGGGACGAGCAGTACTTC; CDR3: CASGTWGTGRDEQYF
size: -; J: TRBJ2-1; D: TRBD1; V: TRBV15; DNA: TGTGCCACCAGCAGAGGCACTCCGGGACAGGAATCCGATGAGCAGTTCTTC; CDR3: CATSRGTPGQESDEQFF
size: -; J: TRBJ2-3; D: -; V: TRBV5-1; DNA: TGCGCCAGCAGCTTGCAGGGGACCTATAGCACAGATACGCAGTATTTT; CDR3: CASSLQGTYSTDTQYF
size: -; J: TRBJ1-1; D: TRBD1; V: TRBV7-9; DNA: TGTGCCAGCAGCTCCCAGACAGGGTACACTGAAGCTTTCTTT; CDR3: CASSSQTGYTEAFF
size: -; J: TRBJ1-5; D: -; V: TRBV5-1; DNA: TGCGCCAGCAGCTTGGGGCAGGGGAACAATCAGCCCCAGCATTTT; CDR3: CASSLGQGNNQPQHF